This T cell receptor (beta chain) comes out of a study of early T cells in non-severe SARS-CoV-2 infection. Study at large: Chains from this unsorted whole-blood bulk RNA could not be paired.

TCRdb ran MiXCR on the 5' RACE reads and lists one entry per CDR3 protein. Among about 31,000 distinct CDR3 sequences, approximately 5.4% were seen once, and the ten largest hold almost 6.5%. CDR1 and CDR2 from the germline V gene are LGHDT and YNNKEL (reference sequence). V shed 4 bases and J 5 bases; nucleotides not matched to a gene: 7. The CDR3 is 15 residues long. This clonotype was recorded at least ten times. The receptor's source is an adult who was a healthcare worker with PCR-confirmed SARS-CoV-2 infection or an uninfected control (not recorded which). The V and J genes are TRBV3-1 and TRBJ2-2; 7 nucleotides line up with TRBD2. What was sequenced was whole blood. The CDR3 nucleotides are TGTGCCAGCAGCCGAGGCGGGAGTCGGACCGGGGAGCTGTTTTTT. It yields the protein CASSRGGSRTGELFF.